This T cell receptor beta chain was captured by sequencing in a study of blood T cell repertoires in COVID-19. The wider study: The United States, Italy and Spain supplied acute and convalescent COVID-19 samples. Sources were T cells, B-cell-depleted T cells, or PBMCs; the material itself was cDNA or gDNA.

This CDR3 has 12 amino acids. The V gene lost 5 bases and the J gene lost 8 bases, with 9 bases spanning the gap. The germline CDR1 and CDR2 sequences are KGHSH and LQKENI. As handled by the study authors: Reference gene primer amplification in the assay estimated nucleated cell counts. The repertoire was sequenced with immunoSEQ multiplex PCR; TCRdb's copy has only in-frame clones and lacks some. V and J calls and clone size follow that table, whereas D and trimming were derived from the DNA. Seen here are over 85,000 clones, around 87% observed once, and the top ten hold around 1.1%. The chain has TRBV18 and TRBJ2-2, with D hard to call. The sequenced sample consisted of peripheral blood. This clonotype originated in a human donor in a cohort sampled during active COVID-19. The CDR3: CASSSVAGELFF. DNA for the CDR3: TGTGCCAGCTCATCAGTGGCTGGGGAGCTGTTTTTT.